This record covers a single T cell receptor (beta chain). What it binds is unknown. The immunoSEQ assay was version 4, run in survey mode. Using immunoSEQ multiplex PCR, the repertoire was profiled, and TCRdb retains in-frame clones only, with some absent. The sample contains roughly 64,000 clones, 65% to 80% of which appear only once. The data belong to a study of persistence of HIV-infected CD4 T cells. Study-wide points: Compared with CD3/CD28-stimulated cells, CMV- and Gag-responding cells showed lower TCRbeta richness.

Overlapping HIV-1 Gag 15-mer peptides at around 0.91 ug per peptide per mL were used. CD40L-negative CD69-negative CD45RO-high memory CD4+ T cells were sorted as populations depleted of antigen-responding cells. For at least 4 years, plasma HIV-1 RNA was undetectable (<50 copies/mL). Before stimulation, PBMCs underwent CD8+ T cell depletion. The sequence was obtained from an adult man with HIV who was CMV-seropositive. Sequences were derived from CD4+ T cells sorted from PBMCs after roughly 17-hour stimulation, sampled from a patient who received antiretroviral therapy.

CDR3 in amino acids: CASSRQGREQFF. The DNA for the CDR3 is TGTGCCAGCAGCCGACAGGGGCGGGAGCAGTTCTTC. The chain recombines TRBV7-9 with TRBJ2-1, with 8 positions matching TRBD1. Germline-derived CDR1 and CDR2 are SEHNR and FQNEAQ (reference sequence). With 5 bases clipped from V and 10 bases from J, the junction kept 4 bases outside the gene matches. The CDR3 has 12 residues.